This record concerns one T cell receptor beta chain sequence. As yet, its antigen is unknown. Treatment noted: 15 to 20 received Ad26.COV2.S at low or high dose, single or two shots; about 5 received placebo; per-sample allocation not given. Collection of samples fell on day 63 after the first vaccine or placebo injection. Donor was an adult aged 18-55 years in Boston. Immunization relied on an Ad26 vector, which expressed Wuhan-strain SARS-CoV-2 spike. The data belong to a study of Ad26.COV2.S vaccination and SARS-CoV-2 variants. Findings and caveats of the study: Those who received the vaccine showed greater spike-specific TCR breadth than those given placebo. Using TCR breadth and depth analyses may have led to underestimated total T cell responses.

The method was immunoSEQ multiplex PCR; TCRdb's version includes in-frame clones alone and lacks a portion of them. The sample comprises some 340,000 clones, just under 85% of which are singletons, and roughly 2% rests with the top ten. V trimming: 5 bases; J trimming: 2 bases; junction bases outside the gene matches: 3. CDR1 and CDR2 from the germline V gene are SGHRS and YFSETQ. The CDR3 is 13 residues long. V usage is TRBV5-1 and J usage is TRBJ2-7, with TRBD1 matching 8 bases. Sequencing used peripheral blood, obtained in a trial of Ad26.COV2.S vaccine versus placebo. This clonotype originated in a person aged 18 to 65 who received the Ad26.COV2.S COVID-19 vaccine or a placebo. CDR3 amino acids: CASSPQGAYEQYF. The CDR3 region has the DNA TGCGCCAGCAGTCCACAGGGGGCCTACGAGCAGTACTTC.